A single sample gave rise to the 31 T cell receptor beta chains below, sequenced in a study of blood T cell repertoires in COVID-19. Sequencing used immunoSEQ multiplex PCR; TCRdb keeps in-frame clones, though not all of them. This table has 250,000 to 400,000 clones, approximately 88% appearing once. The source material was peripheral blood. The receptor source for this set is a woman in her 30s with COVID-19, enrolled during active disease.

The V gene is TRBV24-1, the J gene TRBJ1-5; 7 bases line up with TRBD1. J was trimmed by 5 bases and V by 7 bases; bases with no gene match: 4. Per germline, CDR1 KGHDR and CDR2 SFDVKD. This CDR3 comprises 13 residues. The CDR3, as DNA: TGTGCCACCAGCAGGGGGTCTTATCAGCCCCAGCATTTT. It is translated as CATSRGSYQPQHF.

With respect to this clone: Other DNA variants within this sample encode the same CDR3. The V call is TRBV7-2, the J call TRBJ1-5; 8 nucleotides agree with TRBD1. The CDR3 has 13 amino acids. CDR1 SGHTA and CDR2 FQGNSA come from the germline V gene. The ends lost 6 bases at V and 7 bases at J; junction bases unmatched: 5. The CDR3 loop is CASSLQGGQPQHF. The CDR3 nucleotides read TGTGCCAGCAGTTTACAGGGGGGACAGCCCCAGCATTTT.

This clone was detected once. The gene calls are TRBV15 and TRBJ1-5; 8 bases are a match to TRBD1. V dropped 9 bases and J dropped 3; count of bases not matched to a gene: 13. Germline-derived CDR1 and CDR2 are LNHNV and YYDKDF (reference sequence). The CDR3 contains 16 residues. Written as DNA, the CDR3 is TGTGCCACGAGTGTTTCTTCGACAGGGGACAATCAGCCCCAGCATTTT. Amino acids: CATSVSSTGDNQPQHF.

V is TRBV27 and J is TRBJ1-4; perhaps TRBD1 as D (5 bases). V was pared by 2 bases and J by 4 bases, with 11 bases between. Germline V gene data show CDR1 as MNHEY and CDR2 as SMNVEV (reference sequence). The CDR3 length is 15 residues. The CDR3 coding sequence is TGTGCCAGCAGTTTACAAACAGGCATTAATGAAAAACTGTTTTTT. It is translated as CASSLQTGINEKLFF.

The CDR3 coding sequence is TGTGCCAGCTCAGCACTCAACAATGAGCAGTTCTTC. It translates to CASSALNNEQFF. The chain has TRBV18 and TRBJ2-1, with D unclear. The germline V gene encodes CDR1 KGHSH and CDR2 LQKENI. The CDR3 runs to 12 residues. V lost 5 bases, J lost 5 bases, and 7 bases lay in between.

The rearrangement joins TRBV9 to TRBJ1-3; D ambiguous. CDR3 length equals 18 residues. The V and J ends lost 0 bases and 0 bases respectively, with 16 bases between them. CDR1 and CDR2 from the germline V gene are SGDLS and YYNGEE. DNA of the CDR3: TGTGCCAGCAGCGTAGTCCCCTTGGGCAGATTCTCTGGAAACACCATATATTTT. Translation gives CASSVVPLGRFSGNTIYF.

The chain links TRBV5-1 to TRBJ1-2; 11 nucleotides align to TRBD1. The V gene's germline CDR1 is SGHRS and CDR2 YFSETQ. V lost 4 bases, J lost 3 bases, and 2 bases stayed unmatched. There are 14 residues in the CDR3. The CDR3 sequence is CASSRGQGDYGYTF. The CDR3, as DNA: TGCGCCAGCAGCCGGGGACAGGGGGACTATGGCTACACCTTC.

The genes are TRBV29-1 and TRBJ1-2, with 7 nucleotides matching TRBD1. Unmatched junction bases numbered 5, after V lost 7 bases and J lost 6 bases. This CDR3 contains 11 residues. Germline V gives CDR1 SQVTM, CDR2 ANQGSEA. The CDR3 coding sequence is TGCAGCGAAGGGGGCCAGGATGGCTACACCTTC. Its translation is CSEGGQDGYTF.

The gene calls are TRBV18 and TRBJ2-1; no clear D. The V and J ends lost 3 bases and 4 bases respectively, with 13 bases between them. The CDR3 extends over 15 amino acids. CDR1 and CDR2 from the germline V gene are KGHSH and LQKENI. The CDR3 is CASSPLDAQYNEQFF. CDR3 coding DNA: TGTGCCAGCTCACCGTTAGATGCACAGTACAATGAGCAGTTCTTC.

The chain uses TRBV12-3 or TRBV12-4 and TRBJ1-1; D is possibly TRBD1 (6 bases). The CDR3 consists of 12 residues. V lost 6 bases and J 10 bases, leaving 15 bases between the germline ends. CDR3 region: CASSLMGQGAFF. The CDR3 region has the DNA TGTGCCAGCAGCCTAATGGGACAAGGAGCTTTCTTT.

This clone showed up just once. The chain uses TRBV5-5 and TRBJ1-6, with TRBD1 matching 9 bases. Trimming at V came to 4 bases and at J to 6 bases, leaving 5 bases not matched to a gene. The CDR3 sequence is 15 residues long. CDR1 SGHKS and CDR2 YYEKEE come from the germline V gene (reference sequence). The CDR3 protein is CASSPGTGTNSPLHF. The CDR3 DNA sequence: TGTGCCAGCAGCCCTGGGACAGGGACTAATTCACCCCTCCACTTT.

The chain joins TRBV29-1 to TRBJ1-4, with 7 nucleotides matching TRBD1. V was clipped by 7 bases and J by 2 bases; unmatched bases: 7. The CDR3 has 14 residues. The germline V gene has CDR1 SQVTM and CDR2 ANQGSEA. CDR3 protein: CSGKLQGTNEKLFF. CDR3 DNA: TGCAGCGGTAAATTACAGGGGACTAATGAAAAACTGTTTTTT. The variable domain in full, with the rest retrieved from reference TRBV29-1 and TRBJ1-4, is SAVISQKPSRDICQRGTSLTIQCQVDSQVTMMFWYRQQPGQSLTLIATANQGSEATYESGFVIDKFPISRPNLTFSTLTVSNMSPEDSSIYLCSGKLQGTNEKLFFGSGTQLSVL.

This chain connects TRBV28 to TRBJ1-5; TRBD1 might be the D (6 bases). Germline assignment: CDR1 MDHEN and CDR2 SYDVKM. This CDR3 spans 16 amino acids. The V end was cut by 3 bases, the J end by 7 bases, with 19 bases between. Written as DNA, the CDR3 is TGTGCCAGCAGTTTCTTTCCCTTGGGGGGGGCCCAGCCCCAGCATTTT. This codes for CASSFFPLGGAQPQHF.

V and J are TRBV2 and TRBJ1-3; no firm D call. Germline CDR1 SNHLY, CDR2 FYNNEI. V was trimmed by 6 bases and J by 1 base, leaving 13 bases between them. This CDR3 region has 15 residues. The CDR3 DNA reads TGTGCCAGCAGGGATACGGGGATTTCTGGAAACACCATATATTTT. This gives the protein CASRDTGISGNTIYF.

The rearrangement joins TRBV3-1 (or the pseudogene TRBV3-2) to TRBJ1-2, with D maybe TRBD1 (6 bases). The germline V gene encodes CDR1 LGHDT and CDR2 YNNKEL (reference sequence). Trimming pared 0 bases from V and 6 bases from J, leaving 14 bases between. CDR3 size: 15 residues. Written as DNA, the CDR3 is TGTGCCAGCAGCCAAGATCAAAGCACAGGGCATGGCTACACCTTC. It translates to CASSQDQSTGHGYTF.

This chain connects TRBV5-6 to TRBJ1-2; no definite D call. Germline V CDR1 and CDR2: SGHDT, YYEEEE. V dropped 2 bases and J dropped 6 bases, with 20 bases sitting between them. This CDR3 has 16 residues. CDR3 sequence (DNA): TGTGCCAGCAGCTTTTTAGACGCTAGGGAGGGAGATGGCTACACCTTC. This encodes CASSFLDAREGDGYTF.

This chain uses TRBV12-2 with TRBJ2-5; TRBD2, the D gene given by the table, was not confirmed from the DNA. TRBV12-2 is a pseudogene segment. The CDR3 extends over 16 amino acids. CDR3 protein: CASPPRRGELQETQYF. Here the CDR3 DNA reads TGTGCAAGTCCCCCTCGCCGGGGAGAACTACAAGAGACCCAGTACTTC.

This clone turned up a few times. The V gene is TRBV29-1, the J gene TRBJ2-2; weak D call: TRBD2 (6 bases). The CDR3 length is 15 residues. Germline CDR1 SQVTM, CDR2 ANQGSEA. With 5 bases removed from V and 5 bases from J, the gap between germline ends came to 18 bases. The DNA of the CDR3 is TGCAGCGTTAAGTACTCGGGGGACGTAACCGGGGAGCTGTTTTTT. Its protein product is CSVKYSGDVTGELFF.

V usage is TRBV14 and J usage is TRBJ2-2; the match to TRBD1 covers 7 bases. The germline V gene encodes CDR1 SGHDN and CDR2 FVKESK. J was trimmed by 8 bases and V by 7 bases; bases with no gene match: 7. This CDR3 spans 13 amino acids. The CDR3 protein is CASKTGLEGELFF. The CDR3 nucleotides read TGTGCCAGCAAGACAGGGCTGGAGGGGGAGCTGTTTTTT.

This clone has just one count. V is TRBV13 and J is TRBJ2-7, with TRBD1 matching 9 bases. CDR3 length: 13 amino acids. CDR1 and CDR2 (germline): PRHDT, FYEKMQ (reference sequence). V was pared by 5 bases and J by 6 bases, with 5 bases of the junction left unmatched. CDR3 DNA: TGTGCCAGCAGCCTAAGGACAGGGGCCGAGCAGTACGTC. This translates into CASSLRTGAEQYV.

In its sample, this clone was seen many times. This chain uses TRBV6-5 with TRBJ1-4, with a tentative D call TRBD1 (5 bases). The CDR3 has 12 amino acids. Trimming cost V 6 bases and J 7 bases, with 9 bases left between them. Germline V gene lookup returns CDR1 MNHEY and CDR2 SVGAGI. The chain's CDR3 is CASRDNGEKLFF. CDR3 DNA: TGTGCCAGCAGGGACAATGGTGAAAAACTGTTTTTT.

The CDR3 here is CASSEGLAVGELFF. CDR3 nucleotide sequence: TGTGCCAGCAGTGAGGGACTAGCGGTCGGGGAGCTGTTTTTT. The rearrangement links TRBV2 to TRBJ2-2; 11 bases are a match to TRBD2. V lost 3 bases to trimming and J lost 7 bases; unmatched junction nucleotides: 1. Germline CDR1 SNHLY, CDR2 FYNNEI. The CDR3 contains 14 residues.

The CDR3 reads CASSLGQNVYEQYF. DNA of the CDR3: TGTGCCAGCAGTCTCGGACAGAACGTCTACGAGCAGTACTTC. The chain links TRBV3-1 (or the pseudogene TRBV3-2) to TRBJ2-7; D is perhaps TRBD1 (6 bases). V dropped 6 bases and J dropped 3 bases, with 15 bases sitting between them. Per the germline V gene, CDR1 is LGHDT and CDR2 is YNNKEL (reference sequence). This CDR3 comprises 14 residues.

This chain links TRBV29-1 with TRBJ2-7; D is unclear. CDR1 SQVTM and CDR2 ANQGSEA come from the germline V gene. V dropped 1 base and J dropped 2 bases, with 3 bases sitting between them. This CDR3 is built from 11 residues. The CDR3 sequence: CSVEVTYEQYF. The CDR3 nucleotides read TGCAGCGTTGAAGTCACCTACGAGCAGTACTTC.

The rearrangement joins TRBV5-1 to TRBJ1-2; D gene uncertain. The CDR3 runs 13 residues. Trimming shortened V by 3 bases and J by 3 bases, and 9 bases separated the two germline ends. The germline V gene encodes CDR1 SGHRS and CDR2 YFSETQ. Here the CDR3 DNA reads TGCGCCAGCAGCTCAGTTGCCGACTATGGCTACACCTTC. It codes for CASSSVADYGYTF.

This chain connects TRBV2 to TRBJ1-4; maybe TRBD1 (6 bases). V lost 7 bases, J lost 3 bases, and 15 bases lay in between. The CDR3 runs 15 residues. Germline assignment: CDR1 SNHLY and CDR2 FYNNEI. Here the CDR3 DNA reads TGTGCCAGCAACGCGGTTGCAGGGGCTAATGAAAAACTGTTTTTT. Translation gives CASNAVAGANEKLFF.

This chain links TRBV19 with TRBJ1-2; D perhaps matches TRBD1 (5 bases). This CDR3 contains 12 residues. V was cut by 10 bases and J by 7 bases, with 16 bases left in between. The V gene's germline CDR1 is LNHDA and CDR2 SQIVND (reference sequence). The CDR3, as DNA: TGTGCCACGAGACAGAGGTCGCGTGGCTACACCTTC. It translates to CATRQRSRGYTF.

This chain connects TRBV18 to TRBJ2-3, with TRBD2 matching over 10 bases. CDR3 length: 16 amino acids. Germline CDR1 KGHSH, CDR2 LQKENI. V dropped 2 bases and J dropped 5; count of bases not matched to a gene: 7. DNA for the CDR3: TGTGCCAGCTCACCAACTTCCAGCGGGGGGGGAGATACGCAGTATTTT. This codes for CASSPTSSGGGDTQYF.

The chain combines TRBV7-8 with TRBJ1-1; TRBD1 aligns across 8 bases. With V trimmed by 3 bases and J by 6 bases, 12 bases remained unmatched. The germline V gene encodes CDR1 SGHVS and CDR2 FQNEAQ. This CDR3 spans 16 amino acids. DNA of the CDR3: TGTGCCAGCAGCTTGGTAACAGGGGGTCTAGGGGCTGAAGCTTTCTTT. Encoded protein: CASSLVTGGLGAEAFF.

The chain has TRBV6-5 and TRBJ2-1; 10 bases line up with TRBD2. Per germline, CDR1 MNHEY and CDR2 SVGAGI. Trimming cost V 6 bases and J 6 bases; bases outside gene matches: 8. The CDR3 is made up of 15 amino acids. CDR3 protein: CASSEPGLATNEQFF. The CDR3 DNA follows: TGTGCCAGCAGCGAGCCGGGACTAGCGACCAATGAGCAGTTCTTC.

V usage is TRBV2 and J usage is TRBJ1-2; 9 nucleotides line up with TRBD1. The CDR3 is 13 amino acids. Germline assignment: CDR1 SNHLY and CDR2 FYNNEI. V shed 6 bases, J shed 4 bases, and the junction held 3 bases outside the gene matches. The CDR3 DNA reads TGTGCCAGCAGCACAGGGGGCGTCTATGGCTACACCTTC. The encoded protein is CASSTGGVYGYTF.